The 18 T cell receptor beta chains below were found in one sample sequenced in a study of blood T cell repertoires in COVID-19. Generated by immunoSEQ multiplex PCR, the TCRdb table keeps only in-frame clones and is missing some. The data hold about 180,000 clones, with less than 85% observed a single time. The sample comprised peripheral blood. The receptors derive from a human donor in a cohort sampled during active COVID-19.

The genes are TRBV23-1 and TRBJ2-7; TRBD1 aligns across 8 bases. TRBV23-1 is an ORF, and what it does is uncertain. This CDR3 is 13 amino acids long. V trimming: 8 bases; J trimming: 6 bases; junction bases outside the gene matches: 9. CDR3 nucleotide sequence: TGCGCCAGCCCGAGACAGGGGTTGGCCGAGCAGTACTTC. Translating gives CASPRQGLAEQYF.

The rearrangement uses TRBV5-6 and TRBJ2-7; the D gene is possibly TRBD1 (6 bases). The length of the CDR3 is 14 residues. CDR1 and CDR2 from the germline V gene are SGHDT and YYEEEE. The germline V and J ends were trimmed by 4 bases and 0 bases, with 11 bases remaining between them. CDR3 in amino acids: CASSIGQSSYEQYF. CDR3 nucleotide sequence: TGTGCCAGCAGCATAGGACAGAGCTCCTACGAGCAGTACTTC.

In regard to this clone: Other nucleotide sequences in the sample specify the same CDR3. The chain combines TRBV5-4 with TRBJ2-3; TRBD2 might be the D (5 bases). The CDR3 runs 14 residues. Germline CDR1 reads SGHNT; CDR2 reads YYREEE (reference sequence). V lost 0 bases and J 0 bases, leaving 5 bases between the germline ends. The CDR3 region is CASSLAGSTDTQYF. CDR3 sequence (DNA): TGTGCCAGCAGCTTGGCGGGGAGCACAGATACGCAGTATTTT.

This clone was counted only a few times. This sequence joins TRBV2 and TRBJ2-7; possible D gene TRBD2, 5 bases. Trimming shortened V by 4 bases and J by 4 bases, and 5 bases separated the two germline ends. The CDR3 spans 11 residues. Germline V gene lookup returns CDR1 SNHLY and CDR2 FYNNEI. In DNA, the CDR3 is TGTGCCAGCAGTGGGGAGTACGAGCAGTACTTC. Translated, it gives CASSGEYEQYF.

This chain links TRBV27 with TRBJ1-5, with 7 bases lining up with TRBD1. The CDR3 contains 15 residues. V dropped 2 bases and J dropped 6; count of bases not matched to a gene: 7. The germline gives CDR1 MNHEY, CDR2 SMNVEV (reference sequence). CDR3 sequence (DNA): TGTGCCAGCAGTTTAAGAACAGGGGTAGGTCAGCCCCAGCATTTT. It is translated as CASSLRTGVGQPQHF.

The chain uses TRBV2 and TRBJ1-5; D perhaps matches TRBD1 (6 bases). Trimming took 6 bases from V and 2 from J, leaving 14 bases between them. CDR3 length: 15 amino acids. The V gene's germline CDR1 is SNHLY and CDR2 FYNNEI. The CDR3 DNA reads as TGTGCCAGCAGCCCACAGGGAATCGGCAATCAGCCCCAGCATTTT. Amino acid sequence: CASSPQGIGNQPQHF.

V usage is TRBV7-8 and J usage is TRBJ2-3; perhaps TRBD2 as D (5 bases). Trimming left V 2 bases short and J 1 base short, with 13 bases between. This CDR3 is 16 amino acids long. The germline CDR1 and CDR2 sequences are SGHVS and FQNEAQ. The CDR3 here is CASSLLPAEGTDTQYF. The CDR3 DNA reads as TGTGCCAGCAGCTTACTTCCGGCGGAGGGCACAGATACGCAGTATTTT.

The chain is built from TRBV12-2 and TRBJ1-2; TRBD1 is the table's D call and was not checked against the DNA. TRBV12-2 is classified as a pseudogene. This CDR3 is 18 amino acids long. DNA of the CDR3: TGTGCAAGTCGCTTAGCGCGCATCCTATCCCGGGACAGGGGCGGCTACACCTTC. This translates into CASRLARILSRDRGGYTF.

The chain is built from TRBV6-5 and TRBJ1-1; D is undetermined. V lost 8 bases, J lost 1 base, and 11 bases lay in between. This CDR3 contains 13 residues. From germline, CDR1 is MNHEY and CDR2 SVGAGI. In nucleotides, the CDR3 is TGTGCCAGCTACCCGCCCGGGAACACTGAAGCTTTCTTT. The encoded protein is CASYPPGNTEAFF.

This rearrangement joins TRBV29-1 to TRBJ2-6; maybe TRBD1 (6 bases). CDR3 length: 14 amino acids. V shed 4 bases and J shed 0 bases, with 7 bases lying between them. Per the germline V gene, CDR1 is SQVTM and CDR2 is ANQGSEA. CDR3 in DNA: TGCAGCGTTGGAGGGGGCTCTGGGGCCAACGTCCTGACTTTC. Amino acid sequence: CSVGGGSGANVLTF.

J is TRBJ1-1 and V is TRBV19; D gene ambiguous. The germline V gene has CDR1 LNHDA and CDR2 SQIVND (reference sequence). V was shortened by 2 bases and J by 1 base, with 5 bases between the two germline ends. The CDR3 totals 13 residues. CDR3 DNA sequence: TGTGCCAGTAGTATAATCAAGAACACTGAAGCTTTCTTT. Its protein is CASSIIKNTEAFF.

In this sample, this clone turned up once. The sample carries other DNA sequences with the same CDR3. The chain recombines TRBV12-3 or TRBV12-4 with TRBJ2-7; perhaps TRBD1 as D (5 bases). This CDR3 has 13 residues. V was trimmed by 5 bases and J by 1 base, leaving 9 bases between them. In DNA form, the CDR3 reads TGTGCCAGCAGTCCTGACAGTTCCTACGAGCAGTACTTC. This gives the protein CASSPDSSYEQYF.

This clone came up once. The gene calls are TRBV5-1 and TRBJ1-6; D possibly corresponds to TRBD1 (5 bases). The germline V gene has CDR1 SGHRS and CDR2 YFSETQ. The CDR3 has 15 amino acids. V was shortened by 4 bases and J by 6 bases, with 14 bases between the two germline ends. The CDR3 sequence: CASSPLGARNSPLHF. CDR3 in DNA: TGCGCCAGCAGCCCGTTAGGGGCCCGTAATTCACCCCTCCACTTT.

This chain connects TRBV6-6 to TRBJ1-5; a possible D gene is TRBD1 (6 bases). Looked up from germline, CDR1 is MNHNY and CDR2 is SVGAGI (reference sequence). V gave up 6 bases and J gave up 5 bases, with 26 bases separating them. CDR3 length equals 18 residues. The CDR3 sequence is CASRRTWDTRGYDQPQHF. The DNA for the CDR3 is TGTGCCAGCAGACGAACCTGGGACACCCGAGGGTATGATCAGCCCCAGCATTTT.

The rearrangement uses TRBV2 and TRBJ2-7; 12 bases map to TRBD2. Germline lookup yields CDR1 SNHLY and CDR2 FYNNEI. J lost 4 bases, V lost 5 bases, and 6 bases had no gene match. The CDR3 contains 15 residues. The CDR3, as DNA: TGTGCCAGCAGTACAGGACTAGCGGGGAGATACGAGCAGTACTTC. It encodes CASSTGLAGRYEQYF.

The J gene is TRBJ1-1, the V gene TRBV18; 7 bases are shared with TRBD1. This CDR3 has 16 amino acids. Looked up from germline, CDR1 is KGHSH and CDR2 is LQKENI. After removal of 3 bases from V and 3 bases from J, the junction contained 10 bases not matched to a gene. The CDR3 DNA reads as TGTGCCAGCTCACCCGGGGTGAGCAGGGGGGACACTGAAGCTTTCTTT. It specifies CASSPGVSRGDTEAFF.

The chain recombines TRBV6-1 with TRBJ1-2; a possible D gene is TRBD1 (5 bases). The CDR3 is made up of 17 amino acids. Trimming shortened V by 2 bases and J by 0 bases, and 16 bases separated the two germline ends. The germline V gene encodes CDR1 MNHNS and CDR2 SASEGT. CDR3 loop: CASSEKKGLGPNYGYTF. CDR3 DNA: TGTGCCAGCAGTGAAAAAAAGGGGCTCGGCCCTAACTATGGCTACACCTTC.

The CDR3 sequence is CASSEAGGIYNEQFF. In DNA, the CDR3 is TGTGCCAGCAGTGAAGCGGGGGGGATTTACAATGAGCAGTTCTTC. The J gene is TRBJ2-1, the V gene TRBV2; 7 nucleotides line up with TRBD2. Germline V gene data show CDR1 as SNHLY and CDR2 as FYNNEI. The junction had 3 bases not matched to a gene; V was cut back by 0 bases and J by 4 bases. The CDR3 is 15 amino acids.